These T cell receptor beta chains were read from a single sample in a study of cytomegalovirus exposure and HLA in healthy donors. Using immunoSEQ multiplex PCR, the repertoire was profiled, and TCRdb retains in-frame clones only, with some absent. The sample lists 150,000 to 200,000 clones, roughly 76% occurring once. Source material: PBMCs. Every receptor here comes from a woman aged 45 to 65 in good health and CMV-seronegative. Both conserved end residues are part of each CDR3. The D gene is left open where the match is weak. Clone size is stated in some rows and not others, as once, few, many or a class when expanded.

d_call: -; clone_size: -; v_call: TRBV5-6; j_call: TRBJ2-7; cdr3_aa: CASTPGFLTYEQYF; cdr3_nt: TGTGCCAGCACCCCCGGGTTCCTGACTTACGAGCAGTACTTC
d_call: -; clone_size: -; v_call: TRBV7-9; j_call: TRBJ2-5; cdr3_aa: CASSLVPGRETQYF; cdr3_nt: TGTGCCAGCAGCTTAGTCCCAGGGCGGGAGACCCAGTACTTC
d_call: -; clone_size: -; v_call: TRBV21-1; j_call: TRBJ2-2; cdr3_aa: CASTQRTGQGFTGELFF; cdr3_nt: TGTGCCAGCACCCAAAGAACCGGACAGGGATTCACCGGGGAGCTGTTTTTT
d_call: TRBD1; clone_size: -; v_call: TRBV11-2; j_call: TRBJ1-1; cdr3_aa: CASSFTGGRTEAFF; cdr3_nt: TGTGCCAGCAGCTTCACAGGGGGACGCACTGAAGCTTTCTTT
d_call: -; clone_size: -; v_call: TRBV7-9; j_call: TRBJ1-4; cdr3_aa: CAIADRMDEKLFF; cdr3_nt: TGTGCCATCGCCGACAGGATGGATGAAAAACTGTTTTTT
d_call: -; clone_size: -; v_call: TRBV7-4; j_call: TRBJ2-1; cdr3_aa: CASSLTSTYGEQFF; cdr3_nt: TGTGCCAGCAGCTTAACTAGCACATACGGTGAGCAGTTCTTC
d_call: -; clone_size: -; v_call: TRBV28; j_call: TRBJ2-7; cdr3_aa: CASSLTDSGASYEQYF; cdr3_nt: TGTGCCAGCAGTTTGACTGATAGCGGAGCCTCGTACGAGCAGTACTTC
d_call: TRBD1; clone_size: -; v_call: TRBV5-8; j_call: TRBJ1-1; cdr3_aa: CASSLEDRVDTEAFF; cdr3_nt: TGTGCCAGCAGCTTGGAGGACAGGGTTGACACTGAAGCTTTCTTT
d_call: -; clone_size: -; v_call: TRBV6-1; j_call: TRBJ1-1; cdr3_aa: CASKTGTLNTEAFF; cdr3_nt: TGTGCCAGCAAGACCGGGACACTGAACACTGAAGCTTTCTTT
d_call: -; clone_size: -; v_call: TRBV7-9; j_call: TRBJ2-4; cdr3_aa: CSSRGEENIQYF; cdr3_nt: TGTTCCAGCAGAGGGGAGGAAAACATTCAGTACTTC
d_call: TRBD2; clone_size: few; v_call: TRBV4-2; j_call: TRBJ2-1; cdr3_aa: CASSRGRGSNYNEQFF; cdr3_nt: TGTGCCAGCAGCCGAGGGAGGGGCAGTAACTACAATGAGCAGTTCTTC
d_call: TRBD2; clone_size: -; v_call: TRBV7-2; j_call: TRBJ2-7; cdr3_aa: CASSLGGGGSSYEQYF; cdr3_nt: TGTGCCAGCAGCTTAGGTGGCGGGGGGTCCTCCTACGAGCAGTACTTC
d_call: -; clone_size: -; v_call: TRBV5-1; j_call: TRBJ2-7; cdr3_aa: CASSLRPGGVYEQYF; cdr3_nt: TGCGCCAGCAGCCTCCGACCGGGGGGCGTTTACGAGCAGTACTTC
d_call: -; clone_size: -; v_call: TRBV6-1; j_call: TRBJ1-4; cdr3_aa: CATAPGTNEKLFF; cdr3_nt: TGTGCCACCGCCCCGGGAACTAATGAAAAACTGTTTTTT
d_call: -; clone_size: -; v_call: TRBV23-1; j_call: TRBJ2-5; cdr3_aa: CASSQSYRGGETQYF; cdr3_nt: TGCGCCAGCAGTCAATCGTACAGGGGGGGTGAGACCCAGTACTTC
d_call: TRBD1; clone_size: -; v_call: TRBV13; j_call: TRBJ2-7; cdr3_aa: CASSPSGQGAGEQYF; cdr3_nt: TGTGCCAGCAGCCCATCGGGACAGGGGGCGGGAGAGCAGTACTTC
d_call: TRBD1; clone_size: -; v_call: TRBV28; j_call: TRBJ1-2; cdr3_aa: CASTWDSIYGYTF; cdr3_nt: TGTGCCAGCACTTGGGACAGTATCTATGGCTACACCTTC